This TCR beta chain stems from a study of control samples from healthy donors and cancer patients. The method was immunoSEQ multiplex PCR; TCRdb's version includes in-frame clones alone and lacks a portion of them. The sample has some 120,000 clones; roughly nine tenths are singletons. Per germline, CDR1 LGHDT and CDR2 YNNKEL (reference sequence). The CDR3 is 15 amino acids. As concerns this clone: Germline is not matched at one junction end, which may reflect a read error.

This clonotype was obtained from a woman aged 50 to 60 with colorectal cancer. What was sequenced was PBMCs. The rearrangement links TRBV3-1 (or the pseudogene TRBV3-2) to TRBJ2-2; 8 nucleotides line up with TRBD2. CDR3 nucleotide sequence: TGTGCCAGCAGCCAACCGGGACTAGGAACCGAGGAGCTGTTTTTT. This encodes CASSQPGLGTEELFF.